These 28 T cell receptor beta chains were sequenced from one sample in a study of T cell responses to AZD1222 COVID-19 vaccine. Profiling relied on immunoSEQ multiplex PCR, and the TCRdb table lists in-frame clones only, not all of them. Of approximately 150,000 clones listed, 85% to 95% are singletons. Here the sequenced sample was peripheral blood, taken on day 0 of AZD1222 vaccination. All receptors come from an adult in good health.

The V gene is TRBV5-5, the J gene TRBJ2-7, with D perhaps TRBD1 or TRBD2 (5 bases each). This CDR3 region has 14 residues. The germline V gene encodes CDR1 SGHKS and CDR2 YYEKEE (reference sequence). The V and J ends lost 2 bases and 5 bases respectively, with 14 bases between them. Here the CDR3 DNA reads TGTGCCAGCAGCTTAGGAGCAGGGAGAAACGAGCAGTACTTC. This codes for CASSLGAGRNEQYF.

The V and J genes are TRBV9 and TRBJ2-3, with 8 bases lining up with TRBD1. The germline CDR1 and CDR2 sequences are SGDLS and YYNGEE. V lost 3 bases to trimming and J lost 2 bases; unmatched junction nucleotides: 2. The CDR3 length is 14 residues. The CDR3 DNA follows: TGTGCCAGCAGCGGGGACAGGATCACAGATACGCAGTATTTT. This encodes CASSGDRITDTQYF.

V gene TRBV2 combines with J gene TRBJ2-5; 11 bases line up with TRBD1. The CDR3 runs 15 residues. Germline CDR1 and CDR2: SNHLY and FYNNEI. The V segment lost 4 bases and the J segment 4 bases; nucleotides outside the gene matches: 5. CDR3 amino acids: CASSGPGQGVETQYF. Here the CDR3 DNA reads TGTGCCAGCAGTGGACCGGGACAGGGGGTAGAGACCCAGTACTTC. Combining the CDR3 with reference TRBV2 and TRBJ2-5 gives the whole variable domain EPEVTQTPSHQVTQMGQEVILRCVPISNHLYFYWYRQILGQKVEFLVSFYNNEISEKSEIFDDQFSVERPDGSNFTLKIRSTKLEDSAMYFCASSGPGQGVETQYFGPGTRLLVL.

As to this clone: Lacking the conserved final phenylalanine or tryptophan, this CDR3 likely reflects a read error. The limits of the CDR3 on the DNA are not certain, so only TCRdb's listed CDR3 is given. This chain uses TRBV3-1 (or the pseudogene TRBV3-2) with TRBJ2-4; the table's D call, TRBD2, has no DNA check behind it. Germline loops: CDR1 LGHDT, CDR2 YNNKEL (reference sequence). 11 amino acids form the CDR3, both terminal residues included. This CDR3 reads CASSQRNALPG.

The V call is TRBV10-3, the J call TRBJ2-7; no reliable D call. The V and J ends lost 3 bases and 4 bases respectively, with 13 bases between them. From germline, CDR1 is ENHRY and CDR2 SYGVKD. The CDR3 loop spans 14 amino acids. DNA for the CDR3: TGTGCCATCAGTGAACGGAACGTAGTGTACGAGCAGTACTTC. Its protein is CAISERNVVYEQYF.

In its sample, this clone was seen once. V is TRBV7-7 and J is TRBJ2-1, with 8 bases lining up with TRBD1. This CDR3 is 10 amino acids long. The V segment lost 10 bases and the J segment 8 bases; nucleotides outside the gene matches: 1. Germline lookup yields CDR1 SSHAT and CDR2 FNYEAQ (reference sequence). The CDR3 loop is CATTGDEQFF. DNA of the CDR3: TGTGCCACGACAGGGGATGAGCAGTTCTTC.

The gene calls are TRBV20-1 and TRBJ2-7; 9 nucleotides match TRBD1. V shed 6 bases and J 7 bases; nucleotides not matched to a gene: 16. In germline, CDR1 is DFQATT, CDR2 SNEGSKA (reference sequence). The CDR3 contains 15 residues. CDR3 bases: TGCAGTGCCAGTGGGGAGGACAGGGGTAATTTGGAGCAGTACTTC. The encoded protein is CSASGEDRGNLEQYF.

Here the CDR3 reads CASSQVPGSGYGYTF. The CDR3 nucleotides read TGCGCCAGCAGCCAAGTTCCGGGCTCAGGCTATGGCTACACCTTC. The chain couples TRBV4-1 to TRBJ1-2; D gene unclear. The V end lost 1 base, the J end lost 4 bases, and 13 bases lay between the germline ends. The CDR3 contains 15 residues. The germline V gene encodes CDR1 MGHRA and CDR2 YSYEKL.

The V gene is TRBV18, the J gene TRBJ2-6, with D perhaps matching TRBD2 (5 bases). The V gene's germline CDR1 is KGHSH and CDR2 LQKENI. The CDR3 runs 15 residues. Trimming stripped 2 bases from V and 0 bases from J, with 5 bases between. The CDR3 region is CASSPGSSGANVLTF. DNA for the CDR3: TGTGCCAGCTCACCAGGGAGCTCTGGGGCCAACGTCCTGACTTTC. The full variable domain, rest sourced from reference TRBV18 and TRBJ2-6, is NAGVMQNPRHLVRRRGQEARLRCSPMKGHSHVYWYRQLPEEGLKFMVYLQKENIIDESGMPKERFSAEFPKEGPSILRIQQVVRGDSAAYFCASSPGSSGANVLTFGAGSRLTVL.

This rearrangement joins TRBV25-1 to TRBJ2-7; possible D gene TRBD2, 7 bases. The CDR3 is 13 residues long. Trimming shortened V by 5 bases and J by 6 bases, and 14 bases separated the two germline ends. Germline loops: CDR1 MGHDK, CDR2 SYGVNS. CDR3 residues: CASSTLRGGEQYF. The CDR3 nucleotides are TGTGCCAGCAGTACCCTAAGGGGGGGCGAGCAGTACTTC.

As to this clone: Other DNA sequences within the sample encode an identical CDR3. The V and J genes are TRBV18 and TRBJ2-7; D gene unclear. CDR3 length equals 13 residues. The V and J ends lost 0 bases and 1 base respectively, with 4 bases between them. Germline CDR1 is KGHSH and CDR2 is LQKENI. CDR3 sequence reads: CASSPPGSYEQYF. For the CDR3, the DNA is TGTGCCAGCTCACCACCAGGATCCTACGAGCAGTACTTC.

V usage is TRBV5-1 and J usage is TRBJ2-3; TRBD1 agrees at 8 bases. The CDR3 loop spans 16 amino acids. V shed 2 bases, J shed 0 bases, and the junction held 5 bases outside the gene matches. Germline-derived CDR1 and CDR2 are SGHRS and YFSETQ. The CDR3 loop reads CASSFDRGTSTDTQYF. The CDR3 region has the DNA TGCGCCAGCAGCTTCGACAGGGGTACGAGCACAGATACGCAGTATTTT.

The CDR3 protein is CASSYLGAYEQYF. CDR3 in DNA: TGTGCCAGCAGTTACCTCGGGGCCTACGAGCAGTACTTC. The rearrangement uses TRBV6-5 and TRBJ2-7; tentative D call: TRBD2 (5 bases). The CDR3 spans 13 residues. Germline V gives CDR1 MNHEY, CDR2 SVGAGI. Trimming removed 2 bases from V and 2 bases from J, with 7 bases in between.

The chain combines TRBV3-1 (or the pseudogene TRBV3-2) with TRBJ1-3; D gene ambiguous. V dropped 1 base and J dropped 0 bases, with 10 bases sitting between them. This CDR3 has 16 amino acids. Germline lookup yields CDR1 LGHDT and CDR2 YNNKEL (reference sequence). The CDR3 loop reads CASSQVGGSSGNTIYF. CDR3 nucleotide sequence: TGTGCCAGCAGCCAAGTAGGCGGGTCCTCTGGAAACACCATATATTTT.

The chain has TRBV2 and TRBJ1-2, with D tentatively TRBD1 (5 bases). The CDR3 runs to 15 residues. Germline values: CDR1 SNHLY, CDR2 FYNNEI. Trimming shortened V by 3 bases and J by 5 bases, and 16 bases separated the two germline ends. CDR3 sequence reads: CASSDTGTVVYGYTF. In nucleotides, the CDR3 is TGTGCCAGCAGTGACACCGGGACGGTGGTTTATGGCTACACCTTC.

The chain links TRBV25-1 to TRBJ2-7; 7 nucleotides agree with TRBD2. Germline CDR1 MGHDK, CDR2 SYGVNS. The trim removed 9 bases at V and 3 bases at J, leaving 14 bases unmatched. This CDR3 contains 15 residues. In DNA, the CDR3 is TGTGCCAGTTCGGACGGGGACTATCAAAACTACGAGCAGTACTTC. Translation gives CASSDGDYQNYEQYF.

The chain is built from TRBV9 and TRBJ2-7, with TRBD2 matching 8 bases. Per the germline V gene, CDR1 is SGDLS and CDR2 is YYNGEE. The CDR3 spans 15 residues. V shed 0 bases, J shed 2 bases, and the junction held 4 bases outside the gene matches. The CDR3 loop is CASSVGSGETYEQYF. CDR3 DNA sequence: TGTGCCAGCAGCGTAGGTAGCGGGGAAACCTACGAGCAGTACTTC.

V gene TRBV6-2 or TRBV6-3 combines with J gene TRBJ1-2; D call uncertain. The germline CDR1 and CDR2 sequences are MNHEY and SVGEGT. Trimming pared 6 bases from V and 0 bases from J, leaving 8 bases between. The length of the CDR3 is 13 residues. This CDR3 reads CASSSGSNYGYTF. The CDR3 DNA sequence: TGTGCCAGCAGCTCCGGGTCTAACTATGGCTACACCTTC.

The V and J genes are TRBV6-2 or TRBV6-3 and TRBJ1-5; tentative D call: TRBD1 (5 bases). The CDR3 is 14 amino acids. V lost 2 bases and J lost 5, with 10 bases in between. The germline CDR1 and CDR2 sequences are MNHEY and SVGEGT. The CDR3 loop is CASSYGWGDQPQHF. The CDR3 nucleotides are TGTGCCAGCAGTTACGGATGGGGGGATCAGCCCCAGCATTTT.

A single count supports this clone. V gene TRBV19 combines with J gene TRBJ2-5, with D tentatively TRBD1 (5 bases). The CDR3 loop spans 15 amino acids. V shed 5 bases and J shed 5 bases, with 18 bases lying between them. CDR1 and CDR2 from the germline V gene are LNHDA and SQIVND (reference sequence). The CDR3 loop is CASSPSGLHGETQYF. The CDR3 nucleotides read TGTGCCAGTAGTCCATCAGGGTTACACGGGGAGACCCAGTACTTC.

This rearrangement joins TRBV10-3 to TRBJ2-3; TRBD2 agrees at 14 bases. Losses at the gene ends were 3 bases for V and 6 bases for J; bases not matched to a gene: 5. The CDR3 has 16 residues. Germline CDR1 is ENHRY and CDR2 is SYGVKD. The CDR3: CAISEPGLAGADTQYF. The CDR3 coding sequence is TGTGCCATCAGTGAACCGGGACTAGCGGGAGCCGATACGCAGTATTTT.

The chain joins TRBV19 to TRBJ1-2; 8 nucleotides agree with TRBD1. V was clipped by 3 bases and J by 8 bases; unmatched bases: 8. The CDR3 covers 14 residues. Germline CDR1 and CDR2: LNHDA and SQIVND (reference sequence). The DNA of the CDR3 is TGTGCCAGTAGTATGTGGCAGGGGGCGGAAGGCTACACCTTC. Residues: CASSMWQGAEGYTF. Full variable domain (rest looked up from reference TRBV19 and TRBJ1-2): DGGITQSPKYLFRKEGQNVTLSCEQNLNHDAMYWYRQDPGQGLRLIYYSQIVNDFQKGDIAEGYSVSREKKESFPLTVTSAQKNPTAFYLCASSMWQGAEGYTFGSGTRLTVV.

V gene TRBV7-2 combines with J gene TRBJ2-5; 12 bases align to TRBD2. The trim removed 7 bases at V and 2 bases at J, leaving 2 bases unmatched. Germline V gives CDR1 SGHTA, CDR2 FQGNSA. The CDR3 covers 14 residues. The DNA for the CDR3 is TGTGCCAGCACCCTAGCGGGAGGGCAAGAGACCCAGTACTTC. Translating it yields CASTLAGGQETQYF.

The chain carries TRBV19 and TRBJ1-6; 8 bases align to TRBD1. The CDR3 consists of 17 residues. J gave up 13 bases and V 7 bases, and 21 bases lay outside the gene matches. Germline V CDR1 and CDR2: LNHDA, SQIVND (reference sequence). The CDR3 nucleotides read TGTGCCAGTACCAACACCCACGGTTCGGGACAGGTCGTCCCCCTCCACTTT. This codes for CASTNTHGSGQVVPLHF.

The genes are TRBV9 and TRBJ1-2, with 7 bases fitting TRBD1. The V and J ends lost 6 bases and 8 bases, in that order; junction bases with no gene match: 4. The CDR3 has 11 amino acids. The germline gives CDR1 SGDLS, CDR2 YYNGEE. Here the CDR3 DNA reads TGTGCCAGCAATGACAGGGACGGCTACACCTTC. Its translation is CASNDRDGYTF.

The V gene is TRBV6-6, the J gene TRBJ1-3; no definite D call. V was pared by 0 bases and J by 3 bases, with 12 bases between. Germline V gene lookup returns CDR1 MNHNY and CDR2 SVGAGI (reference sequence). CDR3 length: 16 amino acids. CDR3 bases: TGTGCCAGCAGTTACTCGAGTAACGCTGGTGGAAACACCATATATTTT. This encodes CASSYSSNAGGNTIYF.

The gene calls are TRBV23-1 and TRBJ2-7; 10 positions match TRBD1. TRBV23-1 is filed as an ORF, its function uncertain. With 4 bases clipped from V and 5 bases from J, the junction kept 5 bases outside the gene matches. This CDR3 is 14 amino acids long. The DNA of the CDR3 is TGCGCCAGCAGTCCTCCGGGACAGGGGAACGAGCAGTACTTC. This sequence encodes CASSPPGQGNEQYF.

As DNA, the CDR3 is TGTGCCAGCCGAGACGGACAGGGGGCCAACGAGCAGTACTTC. Translated, it gives CASRDGQGANEQYF. The gene calls are TRBV6-5 and TRBJ2-7; 11 bases map to TRBD1. The CDR3 has 14 amino acids. The V segment lost 8 bases and the J segment 5 bases; nucleotides outside the gene matches: 8. Germline assignment: CDR1 MNHEY and CDR2 SVGAGI.